The 16 T cell receptor beta chains in this list originate from one sample, sequenced in a study of lymphopenia after photon versus proton radiotherapy. Libraries were prepared by immunoSEQ multiplex PCR; TCRdb keeps only in-frame clonotypes and omits some of them. Here the sample spans 13,000 or so clones, around 90% being singletons. The sequences come from peripheral blood, collected from a patient treated with proton-based radiotherapy. These receptors were obtained from a man aged 55 to 70 with pancreatic cancer.

The chain combines TRBV7-9 with TRBJ2-5, with 12 bases lining up with TRBD2. The J segment lost 5 bases and the V segment lost 0 bases, leaving 10 bases of the junction unmatched. Germline-derived CDR1 and CDR2 are SEHNR and FQNEAQ (reference sequence). The length of the CDR3 is 18 residues. CDR3 nucleotide sequence: TGTGCCAGCAGCTTAGCTGGGCTAGCGGGAGGGCCGGAGGAGACCCAGTACTTC. Translating it yields CASSLAGLAGGPEETQYF.

V and J are TRBV18 and TRBJ2-1; D tentatively reads TRBD1 or TRBD2 (5 bases each). Germline CDR1 and CDR2: KGHSH and LQKENI. With 8 bases removed from V and 0 bases from J, the gap between germline ends came to 26 bases. The CDR3 contains 19 residues. CDR3 nucleotide sequence: TGTGCCAGCCGAGGGCGGAAATCGGGGCCTCGGTTCTCCTACAATGAGCAGTTCTTC. Translated: CASRGRKSGPRFSYNEQFF. The full variable domain, with the rest looked up from reference TRBV18 and TRBJ2-1, is NAGVMQNPRHLVRRRGQEARLRCSPMKGHSHVYWYRQLPEEGLKFMVYLQKENIIDESGMPKERFSAEFPKEGPSILRIQQVVRGDSAAYFCASRGRKSGPRFSYNEQFFGPGTRLTVL.

The chain couples TRBV6-5 to TRBJ1-4; D remains unclear. CDR3 length: 13 amino acids. The germline gives CDR1 MNHEY, CDR2 SVGAGI. Trimming pared 6 bases from V and 6 bases from J, leaving 11 bases between. The DNA for the CDR3 is TGTGCCAGCAGGCCGGGTTCTTATGAAAAACTGTTTTTT. It yields the protein CASRPGSYEKLFF.

V is TRBV28 and J is TRBJ2-4; 7 bases match TRBD2. The CDR3 runs to 15 residues. Germline CDR1 is MDHEN and CDR2 is SYDVKM. With 6 bases clipped from V and 5 bases from J, the junction kept 10 bases outside the gene matches. CDR3 protein: CASSYQAAGENIQYF. The CDR3 DNA reads as TGTGCCAGCAGCTATCAGGCGGCGGGGGAAAACATTCAGTACTTC.

The chain uses TRBV6-1 and TRBJ1-2; 10 positions agree with TRBD1. Germline lookup yields CDR1 MNHNS and CDR2 SASEGT. The CDR3 spans 18 residues. Trimming at V came to 0 bases and at J to 2 bases, leaving 9 bases not matched to a gene. This CDR3 reads CASSEAGPPGQGNYGYTF. The CDR3 DNA sequence: TGTGCCAGCAGTGAAGCGGGGCCCCCGGGACAGGGGAACTATGGCTACACCTTC.

The chain is built from TRBV29-1 and TRBJ2-3; D could derive from TRBD1 or TRBD2 (5 bases each). The CDR3 covers 14 residues. The germline V and J ends were trimmed by 6 bases and 2 bases, with 15 bases remaining between them. Germline CDR1 SQVTM, CDR2 ANQGSEA. The CDR3 nucleotides read TGCAGCGTACCCGGGGCCCTCCTCACAGATACGCAGTATTTT. Translation: CSVPGALLTDTQYF.

The V call is TRBV30, the J call TRBJ2-3; no reliable D call. Germline CDR1 and CDR2: GTSNPN and SVGIG (reference sequence). The germline V and J ends were trimmed by 5 bases and 5 bases, with 17 bases remaining between them. The CDR3 contains 14 residues. The CDR3 protein is CAWSVTARGDTQYF. For the CDR3, the DNA is TGTGCCTGGTCGGTAACGGCAAGAGGAGATACGCAGTATTTT.

The V call is TRBV6-6, the J call TRBJ2-1; tentative D call: TRBD2 (6 bases). CDR1 and CDR2 from the germline V gene are MNHNY and SVGAGI (reference sequence). Trimming stripped 4 bases from V and 5 bases from J, with 18 bases between. The CDR3 totals 16 residues. CDR3 region: CASSWDPGTGNNEQFF. The CDR3 bases are TGTGCCAGCAGTTGGGACCCCGGGACTGGGAACAATGAGCAGTTCTTC.

This sequence joins TRBV7-8 and TRBJ1-2; TRBD1 might be the D (5 bases). Germline assignment: CDR1 SGHVS and CDR2 FQNEAQ. The CDR3 runs to 15 residues. Trimming took 6 bases from V and 6 from J, leaving 20 bases between them. The CDR3 protein is CASSPGLDGWDGYTF. The DNA for the CDR3 is TGTGCCAGCAGTCCAGGGTTGGATGGGTGGGATGGCTACACCTTC.

The chain employs TRBV7-9 and TRBJ2-1; unclear D gene. Trimming removed 1 base from V and 2 bases from J, with 15 bases in between. The CDR3 extends over 17 amino acids. Germline V gives CDR1 SEHNR, CDR2 FQNEAQ (reference sequence). The CDR3 is CASSLGSWMVPYNEQFF. DNA for the CDR3: TGTGCCAGCAGCTTAGGAAGCTGGATGGTCCCCTACAATGAGCAGTTCTTC.

The J gene is TRBJ2-7, the V gene TRBV6-1; 12 bases fit TRBD2. V lost 0 bases to trimming and J lost 3 bases; unmatched junction nucleotides: 6. The CDR3 spans 17 residues. The germline V gene has CDR1 MNHNS and CDR2 SASEGT. CDR3 sequence: CASSEARTSGTNYEQYF. CDR3 sequence (DNA): TGTGCCAGCAGTGAAGCGAGGACTAGCGGGACGAACTACGAGCAGTACTTC.

V usage is TRBV19 and J usage is TRBJ1-4; tentatively, D is TRBD1 (6 bases). V was pared by 5 bases and J by 7 bases, with 17 bases between. Germline lookup yields CDR1 LNHDA and CDR2 SQIVND (reference sequence). The CDR3 spans 15 residues. Here the CDR3 reads CASSALTGFSEKLFF. The CDR3 bases are TGTGCCAGTAGTGCGCTAACAGGGTTTAGTGAAAAACTGTTTTTT.

This CDR3 reads CASSTRSYGTQYF. The CDR3 DNA reads as TGTGCCAGCAGCACAAGAAGTTACGGTACGCAGTATTTT. This sequence joins TRBV7-2 and TRBJ2-3; no clear D gene. Germline CDR1 reads SGHTA; CDR2 reads FQGNSA. The V gene lost 5 bases and the J gene lost 8 bases, with 14 bases spanning the gap. CDR3 length: 13 residues.

This rearrangement joins TRBV5-1 to TRBJ2-2; 8 nucleotides align to TRBD1. Germline assignment: CDR1 SGHRS and CDR2 YFSETQ. The length of the CDR3 is 18 residues. V was clipped by 4 bases and J by 5 bases; unmatched bases: 16. The CDR3 sequence: CASSPRVPGGAGTGELFF. The CDR3 bases are TGCGCCAGCAGCCCGAGGGTTCCAGGGGGCGCCGGGACCGGGGAGCTGTTTTTT.

The CDR3 nucleotides read TGTGCCTGGAGTTCCTTCGACAGTTATAATCAGCCCCAGCATTTT. Amino acids: CAWSSFDSYNQPQHF. The chain has TRBV30 and TRBJ1-5, with D perhaps matching TRBD1 (5 bases). CDR3 length equals 15 residues. The germline V gene has CDR1 GTSNPN and CDR2 SVGIG (reference sequence). V lost 2 bases to trimming and J lost 4 bases, with 15 bases between them. Combining the CDR3 with reference TRBV30 and TRBJ1-5 gives the whole variable domain SQTIHQWPATLVQPVGSPLSLECTVEGTSNPNLYWYRQAAGRGLQLLFYSVGIGQISSEVPQNLSASRPQDRQFILSSKKLLLSDSGFYLCAWSSFDSYNQPQHFGDGTRLSIL.

In nucleotides, the CDR3 is TGTGCCAGCAGTTTCCAACCCCGTCAAGGGGTGAGAGGCTACACCTTC. Translating gives CASSFQPRQGVRGYTF. The V gene is TRBV27, the J gene TRBJ1-2; possible D gene TRBD1, 5 bases. The V gene's germline CDR1 is MNHEY and CDR2 SMNVEV (reference sequence). The germline V and J ends were trimmed by 3 bases and 8 bases, with 22 bases remaining between them. The CDR3 runs to 16 residues.